These T cell receptor beta chains were read from a single sample in a study of OX40 agonist ivuxolimab in advanced cancers. TCRdb's copy holds only in-frame clones and misses some; the assay was immunoSEQ multiplex PCR. The sample records 13,000 to 15,000 clones, 87% being singletons. The sequences come from CD4+ or CD8+ T cells sorted from blood, collected in a trial of the OX40 agonist ivuxolimab. All receptors come from an adult with an advanced solid tumor such as melanoma, head and neck, liver or kidney cancer. CDR3s include the opening cysteine and the closing phenylalanine or tryptophan. Fields, in order: V gene, D gene, CDR3 length, J gene, CDR3 protein, CDR3 DNA. The D gene is left open where the match is weak.

V gene: TRBV21-1
D gene: NA
CDR3 length: 15
J gene: TRBJ1-2
CDR3 protein: CASSPLEAVDYGYTF
CDR3 DNA: TGTGCCAGCAGCCCCCTCGAGGCAGTGGACTATGGCTACACCTTC

V gene: TRBV5-4
D gene: TRBD1
CDR3 length: 17
J gene: TRBJ1-2
CDR3 protein: CASSLEGDRGATVGYTF
CDR3 DNA: TGTGCCAGCAGCTTGGAAGGTGACAGGGGTGCGACGGTCGGCTACACCTTC

V gene: TRBV9
D gene: NA
CDR3 length: 16
J gene: TRBJ2-5
CDR3 protein: CASSVRQGGLQETQYF
CDR3 DNA: TGTGCCAGCAGCGTACGCCAGGGTGGGTTGCAAGAGACCCAGTACTTC

V gene: TRBV7-9
D gene: NA
CDR3 length: 14
J gene: TRBJ1-5
CDR3 protein: CASSLEIGNQPQHF
CDR3 DNA: TGTGCCAGCAGCTTAGAGATAGGGAATCAGCCCCAGCATTTT

V gene: TRBV19
D gene: TRBD1
CDR3 length: 15
J gene: TRBJ2-7
CDR3 protein: CASSTGQWSSYEQYF
CDR3 DNA: TGTGCCAGTAGTACGGGACAGTGGAGCTCCTACGAGCAGTACTTC

V gene: TRBV30
D gene: NA
CDR3 length: 14
J gene: TRBJ1-4
CDR3 protein: CAWAWDNGGEKLFF
CDR3 DNA: TGTGCCTGGGCATGGGACAACGGGGGCGAAAAACTGTTTTTT

V gene: TRBV2
D gene: NA
CDR3 length: 14
J gene: TRBJ2-4
CDR3 protein: CASGRQIAKNIQYF
CDR3 DNA: TGTGCCAGCGGAAGACAGATAGCCAAAAACATTCAGTACTTC

V gene: TRBV5-4
D gene: TRBD1
CDR3 length: 16
J gene: TRBJ1-2
CDR3 protein: CASSTAGTGGADGYTF
CDR3 DNA: TGTGCCAGCAGCACAGCCGGGACAGGGGGCGCGGATGGCTACACCTTC

V gene: TRBV7-6
D gene: NA
CDR3 length: 14
J gene: TRBJ1-1
CDR3 protein: CASSLVEGNTEAFF
CDR3 DNA: TGTGCCAGCAGCTTAGTGGAGGGTAACACTGAAGCTTTCTTT

V gene: TRBV2
D gene: NA
CDR3 length: 15
J gene: TRBJ2-1
CDR3 protein: CASSYTVGGYNEQFF
CDR3 DNA: TGTGCCAGCAGCTACACCGTTGGCGGCTACAATGAGCAGTTCTTC